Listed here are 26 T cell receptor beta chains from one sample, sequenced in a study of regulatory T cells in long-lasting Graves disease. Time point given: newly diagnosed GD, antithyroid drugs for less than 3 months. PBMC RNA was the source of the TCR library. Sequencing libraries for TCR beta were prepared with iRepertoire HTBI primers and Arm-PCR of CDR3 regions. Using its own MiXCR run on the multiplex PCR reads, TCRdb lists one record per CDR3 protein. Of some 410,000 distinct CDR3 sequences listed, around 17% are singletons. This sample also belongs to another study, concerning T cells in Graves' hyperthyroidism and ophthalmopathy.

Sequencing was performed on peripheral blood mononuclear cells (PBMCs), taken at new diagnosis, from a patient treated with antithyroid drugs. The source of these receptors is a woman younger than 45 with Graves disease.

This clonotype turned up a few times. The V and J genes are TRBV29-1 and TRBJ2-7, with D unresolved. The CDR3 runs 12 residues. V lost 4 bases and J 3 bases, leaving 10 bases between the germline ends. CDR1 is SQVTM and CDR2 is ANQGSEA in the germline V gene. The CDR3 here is CSVGRQNYEQYF. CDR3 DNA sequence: TGCAGCGTTGGGCGCCAGAACTACGAGCAGTACTTC.

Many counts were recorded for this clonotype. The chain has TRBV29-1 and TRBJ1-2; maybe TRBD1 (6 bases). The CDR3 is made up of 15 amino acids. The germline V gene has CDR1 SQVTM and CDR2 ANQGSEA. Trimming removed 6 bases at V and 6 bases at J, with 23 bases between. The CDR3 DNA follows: TGCAGCGTGGGGGGACAAAAAGGACGGAACCATGGCTACACCTTC. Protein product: CSVGGQKGRNHGYTF.

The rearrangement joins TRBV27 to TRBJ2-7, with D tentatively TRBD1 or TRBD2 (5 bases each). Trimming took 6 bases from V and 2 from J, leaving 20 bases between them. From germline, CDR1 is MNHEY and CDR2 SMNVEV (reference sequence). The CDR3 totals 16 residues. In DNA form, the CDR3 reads TGTGCCAGCAGACCCGGGGCAGTTCCTTTTACCTACGAGCAGTACTTC. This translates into CASRPGAVPFTYEQYF.

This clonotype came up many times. The CDR3 coding sequence is TGTGCCAGCAGTGAGACAACAGGGGTATCTGGAAACACCATATATTTT. This gives the protein CASSETTGVSGNTIYF. The rearrangement links TRBV28 to TRBJ1-3; 7 positions match TRBD1. CDR1 is MDHEN and CDR2 is SYDVKM in the germline V gene. Trimming took 5 bases from V and 1 from J; bases not matched to a gene: 8. The CDR3 extends over 16 amino acids.

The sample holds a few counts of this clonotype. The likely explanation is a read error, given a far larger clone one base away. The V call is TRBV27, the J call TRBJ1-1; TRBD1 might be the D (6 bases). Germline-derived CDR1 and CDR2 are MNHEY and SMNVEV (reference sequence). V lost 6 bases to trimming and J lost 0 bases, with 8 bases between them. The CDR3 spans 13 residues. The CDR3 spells CASRQGMNTEAFF. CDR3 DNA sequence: TGTGCCAGCAGACAGGGTATGAACACTGAAGCTTTCTTT.

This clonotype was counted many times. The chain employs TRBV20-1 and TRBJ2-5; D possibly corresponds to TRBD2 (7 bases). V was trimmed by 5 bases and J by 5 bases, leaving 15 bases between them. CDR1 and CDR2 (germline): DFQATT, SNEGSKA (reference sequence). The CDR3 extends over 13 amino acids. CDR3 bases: TGCAGTGCTCCAAGGGGGGGAGGGGAGACCCAGTACTTC. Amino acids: CSAPRGGGETQYF.

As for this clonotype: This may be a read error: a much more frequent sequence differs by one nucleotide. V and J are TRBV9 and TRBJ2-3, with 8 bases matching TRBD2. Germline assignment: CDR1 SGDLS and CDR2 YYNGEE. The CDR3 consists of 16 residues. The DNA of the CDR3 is TGTGCCAGCAGCGAATTAGCGGGACGGTCGGCAGATACGCGGTATTTT. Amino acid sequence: CASSELAGRSADTRYF.

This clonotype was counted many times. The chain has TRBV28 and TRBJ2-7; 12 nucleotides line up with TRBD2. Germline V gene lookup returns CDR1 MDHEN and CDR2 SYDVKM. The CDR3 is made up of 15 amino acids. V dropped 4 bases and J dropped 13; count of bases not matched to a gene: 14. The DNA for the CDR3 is TGTGCCAGCAGTTCGCCTCTAGCGGGAGGGCCTTTCCAATACTTC. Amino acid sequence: CASSSPLAGGPFQYF.

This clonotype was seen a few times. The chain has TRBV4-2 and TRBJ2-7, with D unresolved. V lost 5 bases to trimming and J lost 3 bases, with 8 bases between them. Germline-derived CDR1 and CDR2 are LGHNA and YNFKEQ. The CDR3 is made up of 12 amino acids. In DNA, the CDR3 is TGTGCCAGCAGCAAGGCAGGCTACGAGCAGTACTTC. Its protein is CASSKAGYEQYF.

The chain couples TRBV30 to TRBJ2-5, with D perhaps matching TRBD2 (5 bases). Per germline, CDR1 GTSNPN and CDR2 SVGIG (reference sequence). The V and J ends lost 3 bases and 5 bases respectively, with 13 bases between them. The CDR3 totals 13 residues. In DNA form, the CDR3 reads TGTGCCTGGAGGTCGAGAGGGCGGGAGACCCAGTACTTC. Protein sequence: CAWRSRGRETQYF.

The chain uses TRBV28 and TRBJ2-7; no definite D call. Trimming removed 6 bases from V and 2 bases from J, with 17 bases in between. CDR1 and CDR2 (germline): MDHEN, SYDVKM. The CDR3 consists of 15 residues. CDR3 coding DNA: TGTGCCAGCAGGGGCCGGAGCCTGGGGACCTACGAGCAGTACTTC. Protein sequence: CASRGRSLGTYEQYF.

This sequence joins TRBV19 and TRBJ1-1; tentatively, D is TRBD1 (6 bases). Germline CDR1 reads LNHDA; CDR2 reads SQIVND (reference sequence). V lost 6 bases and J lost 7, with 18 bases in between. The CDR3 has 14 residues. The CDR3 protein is CASRMGGAQSEAFF. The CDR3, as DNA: TGTGCCAGTAGAATGGGGGGGGCGCAGAGTGAAGCTTTCTTT. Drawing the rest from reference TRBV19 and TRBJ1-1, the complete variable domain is DGGITQSPKYLFRKEGQNVTLSCEQNLNHDAMYWYRQDPGQGLRLIYYSQIVNDFQKGDIAEGYSVSREKKESFPLTVTSAQKNPTAFYLCASRMGGAQSEAFFGQGTRLTVV.

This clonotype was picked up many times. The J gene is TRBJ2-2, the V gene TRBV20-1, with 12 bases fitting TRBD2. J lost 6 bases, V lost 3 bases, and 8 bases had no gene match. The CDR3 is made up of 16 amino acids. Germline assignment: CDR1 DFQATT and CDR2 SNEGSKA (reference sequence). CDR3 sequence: CSASLLGLAGSGELFF. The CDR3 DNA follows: TGCAGTGCTAGTCTGTTAGGACTAGCGGGATCCGGGGAGCTGTTTTTT.

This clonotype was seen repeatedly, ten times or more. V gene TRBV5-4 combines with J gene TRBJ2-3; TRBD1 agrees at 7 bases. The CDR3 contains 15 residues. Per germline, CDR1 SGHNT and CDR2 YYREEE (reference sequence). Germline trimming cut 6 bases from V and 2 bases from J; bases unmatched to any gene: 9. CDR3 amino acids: CASKTPGQNTDTQYF. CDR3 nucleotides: TGTGCCAGCAAGACCCCGGGACAGAACACAGATACGCAGTATTTT.

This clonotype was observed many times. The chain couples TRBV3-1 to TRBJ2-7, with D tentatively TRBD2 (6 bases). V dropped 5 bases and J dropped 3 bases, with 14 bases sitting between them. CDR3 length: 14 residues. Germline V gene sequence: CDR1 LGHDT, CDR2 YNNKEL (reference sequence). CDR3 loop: CASSSPGVYYEQYF. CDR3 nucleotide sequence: TGTGCCAGCAGCAGCCCGGGAGTGTACTACGAGCAGTACTTC.

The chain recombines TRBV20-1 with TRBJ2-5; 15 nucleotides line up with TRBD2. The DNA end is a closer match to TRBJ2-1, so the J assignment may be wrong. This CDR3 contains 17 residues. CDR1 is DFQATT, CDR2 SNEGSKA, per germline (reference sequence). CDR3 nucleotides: TGCAGTGCTAGAGGGGCGGGACTAGCGGGAGGTTCCGCCGGGCAGTTCTTC. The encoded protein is CSARGAGLAGGSAGQFF.

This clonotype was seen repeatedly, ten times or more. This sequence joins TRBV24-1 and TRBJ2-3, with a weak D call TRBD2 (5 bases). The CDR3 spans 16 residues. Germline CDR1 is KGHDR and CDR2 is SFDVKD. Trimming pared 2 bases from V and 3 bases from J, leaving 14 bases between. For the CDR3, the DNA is TGTGCCACCAGTGATTATAGGAGGCTGGGGACAGATACGCAGTATTTT. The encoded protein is CATSDYRRLGTDTQYF.

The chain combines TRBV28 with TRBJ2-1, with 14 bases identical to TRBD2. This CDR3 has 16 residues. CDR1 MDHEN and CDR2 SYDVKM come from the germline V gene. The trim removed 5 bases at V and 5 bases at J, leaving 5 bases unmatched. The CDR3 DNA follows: TGTGCCAGCAGTAAGGGACTAGCGGGAGTCCACAATGAGCAGTTCTTC. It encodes CASSKGLAGVHNEQFF.

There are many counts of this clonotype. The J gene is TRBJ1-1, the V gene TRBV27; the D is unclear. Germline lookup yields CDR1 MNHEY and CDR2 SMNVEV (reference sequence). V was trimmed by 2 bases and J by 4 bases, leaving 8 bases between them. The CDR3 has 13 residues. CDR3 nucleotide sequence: TGTGCCAGCAGTTTAGCCCCGGCCACTGAAGCTTTCTTT. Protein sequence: CASSLAPATEAFF.

CDR3 in amino acids: CASSRDPAAAPQHF. Here the CDR3 DNA reads TGTGCCAGCAGCCGTGACCCGGCGGCGGCGCCCCAGCATTTT. The chain joins TRBV6-4 to TRBJ1-5; D is ambiguous. The CDR3 has 14 residues. Germline V gene sequence: CDR1 MRHNA, CDR2 SNTAGT. Trimming shortened V by 6 bases and J by 9 bases, and 18 bases separated the two germline ends.

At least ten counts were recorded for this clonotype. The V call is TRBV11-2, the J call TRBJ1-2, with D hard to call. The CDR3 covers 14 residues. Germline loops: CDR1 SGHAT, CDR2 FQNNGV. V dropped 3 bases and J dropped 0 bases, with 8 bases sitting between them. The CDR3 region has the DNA TGTGCCAGCAGCTTTTCCAGAACTAACTATGGCTACACCTTC. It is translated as CASSFSRTNYGYTF.

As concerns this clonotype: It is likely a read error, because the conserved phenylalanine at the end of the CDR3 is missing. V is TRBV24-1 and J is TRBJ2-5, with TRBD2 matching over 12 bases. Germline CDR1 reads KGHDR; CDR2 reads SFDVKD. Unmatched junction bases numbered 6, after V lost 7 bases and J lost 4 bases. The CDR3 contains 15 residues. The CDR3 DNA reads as TGTGCCACCAGGCGACTAGCGGGAGTCCGAGAGACCCAGTACCTC. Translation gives CATRRLAGVRETQYL.

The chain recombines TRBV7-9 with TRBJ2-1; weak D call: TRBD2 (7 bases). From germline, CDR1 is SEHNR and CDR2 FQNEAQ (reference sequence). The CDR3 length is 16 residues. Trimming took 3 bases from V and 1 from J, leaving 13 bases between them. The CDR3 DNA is TGTGCCAGCAGCTTTCGGGGGGCAAAATCCTACAATGAGCAGTTCTTC. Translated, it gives CASSFRGAKSYNEQFF.

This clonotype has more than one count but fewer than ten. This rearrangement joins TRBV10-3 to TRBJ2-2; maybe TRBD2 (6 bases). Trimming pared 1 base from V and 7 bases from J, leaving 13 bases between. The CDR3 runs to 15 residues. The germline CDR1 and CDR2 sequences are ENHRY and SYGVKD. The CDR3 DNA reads TGTGCCATCAGTGAGTGGCGGGGCCGTGGCGGGGAGCTGTTTTTT. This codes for CAISEWRGRGGELFF.

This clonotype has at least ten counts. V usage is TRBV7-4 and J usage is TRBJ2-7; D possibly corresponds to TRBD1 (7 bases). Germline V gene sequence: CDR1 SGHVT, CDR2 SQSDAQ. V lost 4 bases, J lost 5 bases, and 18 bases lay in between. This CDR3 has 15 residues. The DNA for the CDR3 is TGTGCCAGCAGCTGGCGACAGGGAGGCGTGCACGAGCAGTACTTC. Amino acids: CASSWRQGGVHEQYF.

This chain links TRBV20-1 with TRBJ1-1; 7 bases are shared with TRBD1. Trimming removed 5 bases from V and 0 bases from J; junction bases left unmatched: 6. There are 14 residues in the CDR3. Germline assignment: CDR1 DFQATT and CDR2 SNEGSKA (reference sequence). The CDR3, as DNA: TGCAGTGCTCCCGAGGGGGCCATGAACACTGAAGCTTTCTTT. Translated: CSAPEGAMNTEAFF.